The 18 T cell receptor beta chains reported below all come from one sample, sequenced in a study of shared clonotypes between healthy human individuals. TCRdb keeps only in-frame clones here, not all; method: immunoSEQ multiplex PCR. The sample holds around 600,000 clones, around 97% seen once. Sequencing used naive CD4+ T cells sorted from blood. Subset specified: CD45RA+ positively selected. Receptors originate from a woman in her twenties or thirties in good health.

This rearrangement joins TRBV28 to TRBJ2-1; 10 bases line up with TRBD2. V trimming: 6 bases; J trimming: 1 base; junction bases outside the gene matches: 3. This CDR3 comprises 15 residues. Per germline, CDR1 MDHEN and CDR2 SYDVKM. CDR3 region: CASSRLAGSYNEQFF. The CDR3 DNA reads TGTGCCAGCAGCCGACTAGCGGGTTCCTACAATGAGCAGTTCTTC.

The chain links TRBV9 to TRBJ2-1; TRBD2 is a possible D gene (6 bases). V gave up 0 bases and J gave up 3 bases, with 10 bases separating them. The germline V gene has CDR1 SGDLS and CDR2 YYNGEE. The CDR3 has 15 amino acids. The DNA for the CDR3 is TGTGCCAGCAGCGTAGGATATAGCGGCTACAATGAGCAGTTCTTC. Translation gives CASSVGYSGYNEQFF.

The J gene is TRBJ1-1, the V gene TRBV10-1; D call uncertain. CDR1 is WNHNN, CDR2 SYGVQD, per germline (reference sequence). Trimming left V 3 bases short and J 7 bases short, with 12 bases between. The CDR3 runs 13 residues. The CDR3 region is CASSDRGLNEAFF. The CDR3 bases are TGCGCCAGCAGTGATCGGGGATTGAATGAAGCTTTCTTT.

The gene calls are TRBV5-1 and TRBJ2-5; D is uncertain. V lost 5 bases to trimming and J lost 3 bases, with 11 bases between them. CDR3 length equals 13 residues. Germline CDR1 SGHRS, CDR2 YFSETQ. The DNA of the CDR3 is TGCGCCAGCAGTAGGGCAGTGGAAGAGACCCAGTACTTC. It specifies CASSRAVEETQYF.

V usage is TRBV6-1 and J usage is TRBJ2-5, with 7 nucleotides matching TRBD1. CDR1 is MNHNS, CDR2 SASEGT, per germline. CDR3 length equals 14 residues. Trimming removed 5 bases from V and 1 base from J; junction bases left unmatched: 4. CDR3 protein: CASSLRGPQETQYF. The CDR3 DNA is TGTGCCAGCAGTCTAAGGGGGCCCCAAGAGACCCAGTACTTC.

Written as DNA, the CDR3 is TGCGCCAGCAGCGCAAATCCAGCGTCCTATAATTCACCCCTCCACTTT. It codes for CASSANPASYNSPLHF. J is TRBJ1-6 and V is TRBV5-1; no firm D call. Per germline, CDR1 SGHRS and CDR2 YFSETQ. Deletions cut 4 bases from V and 1 base from J, with 12 bases between. The CDR3 loop spans 16 amino acids.

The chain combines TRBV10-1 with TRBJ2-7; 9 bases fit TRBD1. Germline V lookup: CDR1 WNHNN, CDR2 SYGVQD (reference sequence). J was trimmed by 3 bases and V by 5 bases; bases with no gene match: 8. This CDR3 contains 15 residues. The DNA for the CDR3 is TGCGCCAGCAGTAGAGGCGGGACAGGGTTCTACGAGCAGTACTTC. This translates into CASSRGGTGFYEQYF.

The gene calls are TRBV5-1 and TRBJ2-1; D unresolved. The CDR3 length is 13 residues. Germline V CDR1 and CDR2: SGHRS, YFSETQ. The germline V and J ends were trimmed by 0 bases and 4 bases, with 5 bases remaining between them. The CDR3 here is CASSLASYNEQFF. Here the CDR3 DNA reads TGCGCCAGCAGCTTGGCGAGTTACAATGAGCAGTTCTTC.

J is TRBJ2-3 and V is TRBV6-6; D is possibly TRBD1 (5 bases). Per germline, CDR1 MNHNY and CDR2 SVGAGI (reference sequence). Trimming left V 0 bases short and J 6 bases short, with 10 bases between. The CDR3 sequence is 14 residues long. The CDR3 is CASSYSQAFDTQYF. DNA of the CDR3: TGTGCCAGCAGTTACTCACAGGCCTTTGATACGCAGTATTTT.

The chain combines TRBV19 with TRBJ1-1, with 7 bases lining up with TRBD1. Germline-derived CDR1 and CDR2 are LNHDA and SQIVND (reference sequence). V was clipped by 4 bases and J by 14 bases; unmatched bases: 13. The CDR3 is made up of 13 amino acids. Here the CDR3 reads CASSKVGDSLGFF. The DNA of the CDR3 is TGTGCCAGTAGTAAAGTGGGGGACAGCCTCGGCTTCTTT.

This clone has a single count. The chain's CDR3 is CASSGGNTGELFF. The DNA of the CDR3 is TGCGCCAGCAGTGGCGGGAACACCGGGGAGCTGTTTTTT. The V gene is TRBV5-1, the J gene TRBJ2-2, with D unresolved. The V and J ends lost 5 bases and 1 base respectively, with 6 bases between them. The germline V gene encodes CDR1 SGHRS and CDR2 YFSETQ. CDR3 length: 13 amino acids.

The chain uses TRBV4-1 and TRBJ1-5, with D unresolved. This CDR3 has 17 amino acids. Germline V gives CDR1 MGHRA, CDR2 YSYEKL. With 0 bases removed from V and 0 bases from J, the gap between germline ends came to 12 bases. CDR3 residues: CASSQDFREGSNQPQHF. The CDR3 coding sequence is TGCGCCAGCAGCCAAGATTTCCGGGAAGGTAGCAATCAGCCCCAGCATTTT.

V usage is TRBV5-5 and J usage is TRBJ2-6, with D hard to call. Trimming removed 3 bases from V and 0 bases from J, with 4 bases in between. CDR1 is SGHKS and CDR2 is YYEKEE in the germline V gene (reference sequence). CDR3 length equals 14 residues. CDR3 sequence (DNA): TGTGCCAGCAGCTCAGACTCTGGGGCCAACGTCCTGACTTTC. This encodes CASSSDSGANVLTF.

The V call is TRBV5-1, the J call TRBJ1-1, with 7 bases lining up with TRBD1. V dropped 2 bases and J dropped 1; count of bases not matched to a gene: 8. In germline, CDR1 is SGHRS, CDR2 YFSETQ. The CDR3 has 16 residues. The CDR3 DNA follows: TGCGCCAGCAGCTTTACGGGACAGCCACCGAACACTGAAGCTTTCTTT. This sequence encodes CASSFTGQPPNTEAFF. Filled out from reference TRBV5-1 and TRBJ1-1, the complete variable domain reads KAGVTQTPRYLIKTRGQQVTLSCSPISGHRSVSWYQQTPGQGLQFLFEYFSETQRNKGNFPGRFSGRQFSNSRSEMNVSTLELGDSALYLCASSFTGQPPNTEAFFGQGTRLTVV.

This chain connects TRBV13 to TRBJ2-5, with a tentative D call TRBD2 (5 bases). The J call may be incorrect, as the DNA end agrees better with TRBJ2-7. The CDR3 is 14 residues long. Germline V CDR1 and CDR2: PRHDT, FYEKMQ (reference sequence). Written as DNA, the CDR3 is TGTGCCAGCAGCTCCACGGAGAGGGTCTACGAGCAGTACTTC. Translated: CASSSTERVYEQYF.

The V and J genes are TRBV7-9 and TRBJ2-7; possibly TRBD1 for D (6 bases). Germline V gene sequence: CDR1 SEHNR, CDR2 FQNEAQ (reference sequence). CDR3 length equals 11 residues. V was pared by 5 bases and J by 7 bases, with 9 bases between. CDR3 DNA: TGTGCCAGCAGCAAAGGGGGTGAGCAGTACTTC. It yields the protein CASSKGGEQYF.

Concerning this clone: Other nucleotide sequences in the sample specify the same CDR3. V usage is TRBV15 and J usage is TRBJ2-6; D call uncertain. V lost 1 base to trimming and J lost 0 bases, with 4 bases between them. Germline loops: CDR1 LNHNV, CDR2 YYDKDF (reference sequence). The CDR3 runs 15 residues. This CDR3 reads CATSRGGSGANVLTF. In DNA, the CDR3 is TGTGCCACCAGCAGAGGTGGCTCTGGGGCCAACGTCCTGACTTTC. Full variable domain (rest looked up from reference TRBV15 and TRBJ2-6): DAMVIQNPRYQVTQFGKPVTLSCSQTLNHNVMYWYQQKSSQAPKLLFHYYDKDFNNEADTPDNFQSRRPNTSFCFLDIRSPGLGDTAMYLCATSRGGSGANVLTFGAGSRLTVL.

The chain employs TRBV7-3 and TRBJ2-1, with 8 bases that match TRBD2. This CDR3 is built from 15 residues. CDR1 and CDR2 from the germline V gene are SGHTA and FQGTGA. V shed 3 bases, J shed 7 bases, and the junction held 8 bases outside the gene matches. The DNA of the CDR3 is TGTGCCAGCAGCTTCTTTTCGGGAGGGGGAAATGAGCAGTTCTTC. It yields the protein CASSFFSGGGNEQFF.